This T cell receptor (beta chain) came from a study of cytomegalovirus exposure and HLA in healthy donors (dated by TCRdb to the late 2010s). Study-wide context: An earlier analysis of roughly 630 of the donors reported 276 Gb of sequence data and 117 million unique TCR beta sequences from 150 million to 200 million T cells. Among the approximately 400 genotyped donors, around 81% belonged to the genetic ancestry cluster associated with self-reported Caucasian donors. Roughly 5 DR-DQ haplotypes were handled as single units for association and clustering, since linkage in the cohort was strong. The T cell repertoires of 550 to 850 subjects were profiled by immunosequencing and related to cytomegalovirus serostatus. To predict cytomegalovirus infection status, the study brought together high-throughput TCR immunosequencing, statistical association of individual TCRs with disease status, and machine learning. HLA typing covered class I and class II loci at four-digit resolution. Besides the first cohort of roughly 660 subjects, a separate validation cohort made up of over 95 different subjects was used. Typing coverage differed by locus: A, B, C, DRB1 and DQB1 were typed in roughly 620-640 donors, DQA1 in about 500, DPA1 in some 610, and DPB1 in around 490. To study patterns of TCR occurrence, a later analysis re-analyzed previously published TCR beta repertoires from around 700 donors and added high-resolution HLA genotyping. On average, 235,054 unique TCR beta nucleotide sequences were sequenced per donor among 300 to 500 genotyped donors of the cohort, with about 19% of those sequences being non-productive. In a later genetic analysis, genome-wide SNP genotypes for 398 of the 666 donors were used, and that subset was treated as a discovery cohort. The study was designed to test whether signatures of past pathogen exposure could be identified by cataloging public T cell receptors. About 300 gigabases of sequencing data and tens of millions of unique TCR sequences were included in an early release covering around 600 HLA-typed donors. In the later analysis, no new phenotypic data were used to find candidate immune exposures; instead, reliance was placed on TCR beta sequences and their occurrence across donors. Every discovery cohort repertoire had been produced on one sequencing platform. To decide whether each TCR beta V gene segment behaved as functional or pseudogenic, an earlier analysis of approximately 600 of the donors relied on high-throughput TCR beta sequencing. Donor age, sex, ethnicity and CMV serostatus were compiled together with the repertoire data. Results the study describes overall, beyond this receptor: Linkage disequilibrium might explain the correlated functional status among segregating V segments, but an unknown experimental factor could not be ruled out. V-gene and J-gene trimming of TCR beta chains was associated with a missense DCLRE1C variant in a later genetic analysis, and the association was replicated in an independent cohort. In a later analysis, HLA-associated TCR beta chains showed more clonal expansion and lower generation probabilities than non-associated chains that were equally common. HLA typing was unavailable for some donors at each locus, so association tests used only the typed subset. A later analysis found that most CMV-associated TCR beta chains appeared HLA-restricted, with HLA associations seemingly driven largely by CMV exposure. The authors suggested that the approach could potentially be generalized to other disease states and immunological phenotypes. In an earlier analysis of some 500 of the donors, most TCR beta V segments appeared in productive rearrangements about 90% or about 30% of the time, broadly matching IMGT annotations. The earlier analysis of about 600 of the donors excluded 15 to 20 rarely observed V segments, including chromosome 9 orphons, because counts were too low. A further reported finding was that TCR beta sequences accurately predicted the HLA-A and HLA-B alleles for most subjects in the first cohort. The classifier was reported to diagnose cytomegalovirus status with high specificity and sensitivity in both the original cohort and the validation cohort. In vitro tests confirmed that a few of the cytomegalovirus-associated TCR beta chains recognize cytomegalovirus antigens. In a later analysis, TCR association rates were found to vary across HLA loci, with the most associated TCRs seen for DRB1 alleles and the fewest for HLA-C alleles. Immune exposure information for the cohort was limited to CMV serostatus. Some IMGT-functional V segments, including TRBV6-2 and TRBV6-3, could not be told apart with the 87-base-pair reads, so those segments were excluded. While some public TCRs were present in many individuals, most TCR sequences turned up only very rarely across donors. When HLA alleles, especially DR and DQ, strongly co-occurred, TCR associations were difficult to assign to individual alleles. This cohort had only TCR beta chains sequenced, and the lack of alpha or paired-chain data limited which features could be detected. In a later genetic analysis, fewer N-insertions in productive TCRs were reported among donors in an Asian-associated ancestry cluster than the approximately 670-donor mean. The sequencing pipeline was judged likely to have produced a cluster of highly shared sequence variants as a technical artifact. The study listed approximately 150 TCR beta chains as associated with cytomegalovirus. Presence/absence analyses assumed roughly uniform sequencing depth across donors, an assumption that may not hold. At a false discovery rate of 0.05, a later analysis linked some 17,000 TCR beta sequences to specific HLA alleles. In a later analysis, several top co-occurrence clusters were reported to appear linked to parvovirus B19, influenza, CMV and Epstein-Barr virus.

The cohort was made up of under 800 healthy bone marrow donors. At the time of sampling, every cohort member was nominally healthy, though immune exposures that went unrecorded were likely present. The donor tested CMV seronegative, placing the donor among the 350 to 400 seronegative members of the cohort. A peripheral blood sample was collected from each donor, and TCR beta sequencing was performed on peripheral blood mononuclear cells. Genomic DNA extraction from the blood cell samples was performed with the Qiagen DNeasy Blood Extraction Kit. Details on this clone: Its specific antigen is unknown. No qualities accompany the bases; no much larger clone lies one base away.

The germline V gene encodes CDR1 SGHAT and CDR2 FQNNGV. V trim: 2 bases; J trim: 3 bases; unmatched bases: 8. The CDR3 goes from the cysteine to the phenylalanine over 17 residues. Only CDR3 DNA remains: 51 bases, in frame from the first base. The method was the immunoSEQ multiplex PCR assay. A mixture of 60 forward primers for TCR Vbeta segments and 13 reverse primers for TCR Jbeta segments was used in the multiplex PCR. A multiplex PCR assay on genomic DNA amplified the CDR3 region of rearranged TCR beta genes. On the Illumina HiSeq System, the amplified TCR beta libraries were sequenced as 87-base-pair reads. The published analysis was carried out like this. In a later analysis, 77 million or so unique TCR beta chains were counted across the 500 to 850 repertoires, and roughly 11 million of these chains were shared by at least two donors. Raw reads were error-corrected and collapsed into unique sequences with a nearest-neighbor algorithm that merged closely related sequences to remove PCR and sequencing errors. CDR3 sequences were aligned to IMGT reference sequences to assign V, D and J gene segments. For a sequence to be retained, at least a six-nucleotide match to both a V gene segment and a J gene segment was required. A rearrangement was called productive if the CDR3 had no stop codons and remained in frame with V and J, and every other rearrangement was called non-productive. CDR3 was defined by IMGT convention, running from the second conserved V-encoded cysteine to the conserved J-encoded phenylalanine. Sequences without an unambiguous match to a single V gene segment were excluded from the earlier analysis of 450 to 650 of the donors. In an earlier analysis of 500 to 750 of the donors, V segments were called functional above 56.7% productive rearrangements and were called segregating when the between-donor standard deviation exceeded 5%. A statistical classification framework was built to diagnose cytomegalovirus status from the catalog of TCR beta chain sequences. V and J gene assignment, in a later analysis, came from comparing TCR nucleotide sequences with IMGT/GENE-DB human TR gene sequences. Using the TCRdist pipeline, a later analysis assigned CDR3 sequences along with most-parsimonious VDJ recombination scenarios. A later analysis defined each TCR beta chain by its CDR3 amino acid sequence plus V-gene family, and excluded reads lacking a unique V-gene family. In a later analysis, 550 to 650 highly shared, low-generation-probability nucleotide sequences were removed to address suspected cross-contamination and a sequencing artifact. A later analysis calculated a clonal expansion index for each public chain from normalized within-repertoire ranks of inferred template counts. In a later analysis, generation probabilities were computed with a VDJ recombination model fitted to out-of-frame rearrangements, and the resulting probabilities were checked against IGoR. A later analysis scored TCR-TCR, TCR-HLA and TCR-CMV co-occurrence with hypergeometric tests, applying a repertoire-size bias correction to TCR pairs. To estimate false discovery rates, a later analysis permuted the HLA or CMV assignments 20 times. In a later analysis, co-occurring TCRs were grouped with DBSCAN, and TCRdist sequence similarity was added when clustering was performed within HLA-allele-positive subsets. Repertoires with fewer than 30,000 or more than 120,000 public chains, plus five repertoires with anomalous nucleotide sharing, were excluded from co-occurrence clustering. Imported from immuneACCESS, the table was reduced by TCRdb to in-frame sequences with V and J called. These copies leave out some clones; in studies compared against another copy, an unresolved V gene accounts for under half, and the cause of the remainder is not known. D and trimming come from the DNA, and the V and J calls and clone size come from that table. The sample table records roughly 200,000 clones; roughly 80% of these occur just once. 2.9% of the sample belongs to the ten largest clones.

Sequencing used PBMCs. The source of this sequence is a man aged 30 to 39 in good health and CMV-seronegative. Rearrangement joined TRBV11-2 to TRBJ2-3; a stretch of 10 junction bases matches TRBD2. For the CDR3, the sequence is CASSLQFSGGGTDTQYF. The DNA sequence is as follows: TGTGCCAGCAGCTTACAGTTCAGCGGGGGGGGGACAGATACGCAGTATTTT.